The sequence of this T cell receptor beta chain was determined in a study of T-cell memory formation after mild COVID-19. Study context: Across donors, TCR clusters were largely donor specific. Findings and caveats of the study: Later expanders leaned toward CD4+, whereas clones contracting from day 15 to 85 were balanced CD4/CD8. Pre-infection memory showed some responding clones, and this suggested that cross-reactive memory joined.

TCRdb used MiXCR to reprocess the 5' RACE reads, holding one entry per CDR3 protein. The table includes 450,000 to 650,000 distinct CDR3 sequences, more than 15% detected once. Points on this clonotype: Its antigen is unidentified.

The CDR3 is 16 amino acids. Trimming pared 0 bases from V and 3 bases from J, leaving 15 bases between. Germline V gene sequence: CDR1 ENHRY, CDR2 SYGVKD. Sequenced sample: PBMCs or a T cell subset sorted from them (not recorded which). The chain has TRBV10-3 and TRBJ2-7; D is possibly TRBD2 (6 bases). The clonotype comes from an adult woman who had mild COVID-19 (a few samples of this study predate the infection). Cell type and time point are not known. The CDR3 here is CAISESWREANYEQYF. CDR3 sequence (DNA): TGTGCCATCAGTGAGTCGTGGAGGGAGGCGAACTACGAGCAGTACTTC.